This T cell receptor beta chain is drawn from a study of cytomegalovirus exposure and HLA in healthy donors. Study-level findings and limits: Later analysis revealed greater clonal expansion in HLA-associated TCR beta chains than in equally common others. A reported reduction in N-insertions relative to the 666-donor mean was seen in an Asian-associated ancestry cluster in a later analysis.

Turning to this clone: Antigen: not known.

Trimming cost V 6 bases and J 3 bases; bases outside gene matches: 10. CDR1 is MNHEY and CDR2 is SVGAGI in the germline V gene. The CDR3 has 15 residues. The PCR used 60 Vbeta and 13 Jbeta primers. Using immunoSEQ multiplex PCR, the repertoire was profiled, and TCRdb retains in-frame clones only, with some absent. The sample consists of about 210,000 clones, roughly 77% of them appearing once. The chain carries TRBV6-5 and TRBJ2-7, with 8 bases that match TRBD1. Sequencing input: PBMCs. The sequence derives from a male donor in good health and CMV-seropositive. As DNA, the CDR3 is TGTGCCAGCAGCAGGAAATCCGACAGGGGCTACGAGCAGTACTTC. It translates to CASSRKSDRGYEQYF.